These T cell receptor beta chains were read from a single sample in a study of vaccination effects on CD4 cells after COVID-19. These receptors have no identified antigens. Clones were sequenced by immunoSEQ multiplex PCR, and TCRdb holds only the in-frame ones, with some missing. This table holds 60,000 to 85,000 clones, around 70% found once. Source: CD4+ T cells from PBMCs cultured with HCoV-229E spike peptides, taken after COVID-19 vaccination. These TCRs come from a human donor who received a COVID-19 vaccine. CDR3s include the opening cysteine and the closing phenylalanine or tryptophan. D genes are given only for firm matches. Expanded clones get a size class; other rows say once, few or many, or leave the size out.

cdr3_length: 11; j_call: TRBJ1-2; d_call: .; v_call: TRBV20-1; clone_size: .; cdr3_nt: TGCAGTACTCAGCAAAACTATGGCTACACCTTC; cdr3_aa: CSTQQNYGYTF
cdr3_length: 14; j_call: TRBJ2-5; d_call: .; v_call: TRBV12-5; clone_size: .; cdr3_nt: TGTGCTAGTGGTTCCGGCCTCGAGAAAGAGACCCAGTACTTC; cdr3_aa: CASGSGLEKETQYF
cdr3_length: 13; j_call: TRBJ1-2; d_call: .; v_call: TRBV28; clone_size: few; cdr3_nt: TGTGCCAGCAGCCACGAAATCGGGTATGGCTACACCTTC; cdr3_aa: CASSHEIGYGYTF
cdr3_length: 13; j_call: TRBJ1-3; d_call: .; v_call: TRBV3-1/TRBV3-2; clone_size: .; cdr3_nt: TGTGCCAGCAGCCCGGGACAAGTCGACACCATATATTTT; cdr3_aa: CASSPGQVDTIYF
cdr3_length: 14; j_call: TRBJ1-3; d_call: .; v_call: TRBV19; clone_size: .; cdr3_nt: TGTGCCAGTAGTCCTGGGAGCTCTGGAAACACCATATATTTT; cdr3_aa: CASSPGSSGNTIYF
cdr3_length: 14; j_call: TRBJ1-3; d_call: .; v_call: TRBV18; clone_size: few; cdr3_nt: TGTGCCAGCTCACCACCGGGCTTGAGAAACACCATATATTTT; cdr3_aa: CASSPPGLRNTIYF
cdr3_length: 14; j_call: TRBJ1-2; d_call: .; v_call: TRBV27; clone_size: .; cdr3_nt: TGTGCCAGCAGTTTATATCCCGGGGCTCGGGGCTACACCTTC; cdr3_aa: CASSLYPGARGYTF
cdr3_length: 14; j_call: TRBJ1-6; d_call: .; v_call: TRBV6-2/TRBV6-3; clone_size: large; cdr3_nt: TGTGCCAGCAGTTCCCGGAGCGGCGGGGAGACCCTCCACTTT; cdr3_aa: CASSSRSGGETLHF
cdr3_length: 14; j_call: TRBJ2-5; d_call: TRBD1; v_call: TRBV5-5; clone_size: .; cdr3_nt: TGTGCCAGCAGCACGGGACAGGCCAGGGAGACCCAGTACTTC; cdr3_aa: CASSTGQARETQYF
cdr3_length: 15; j_call: TRBJ2-1; d_call: .; v_call: TRBV7-2; clone_size: .; cdr3_nt: TGTGCCAGCGCACACAGGGTTGTGGCCTACAATGAGCAGTTCTTC; cdr3_aa: CASAHRVVAYNEQFF
cdr3_length: 16; j_call: TRBJ1-5; d_call: .; v_call: TRBV5-8; clone_size: few; cdr3_nt: TGTGCCAGCAGCTTGATATGGGGAAAGTCGGATCAGCCCCAGCATTTT; cdr3_aa: CASSLIWGKSDQPQHF
cdr3_length: 16; j_call: TRBJ1-6; d_call: TRBD1; v_call: TRBV7-9; clone_size: .; cdr3_nt: TGTGCCAGCAGTCCTTCCGCTGCAGGGGGCGATTCACCCCTCCACTTT; cdr3_aa: CASSPSAAGGDSPLHF
cdr3_length: 11; j_call: TRBJ2-3; d_call: .; v_call: TRBV3-1/TRBV3-2; clone_size: once; cdr3_nt: TGTGCCAGCAGCCAAGGGGATACGCAGTATTTT; cdr3_aa: CASSQGDTQYF
cdr3_length: 16; j_call: TRBJ2-2; d_call: .; v_call: TRBV19; clone_size: few; cdr3_nt: TGTGCCAGTAGTATAGCTGCAGGGCCGGGCACCGGGGAGCTGTTTTTT; cdr3_aa: CASSIAAGPGTGELFF
cdr3_length: 14; j_call: TRBJ1-2; d_call: .; v_call: TRBV5-1; clone_size: .; cdr3_nt: TGCGCCAGCGGGGAAGACCCGCGCCTTTCGGGCTACACCTTC; cdr3_aa: CASGEDPRLSGYTF
cdr3_length: 14; j_call: TRBJ1-2; d_call: .; v_call: TRBV19; clone_size: once; cdr3_nt: TGTGCCAGTCAAAACAGGGCCGGTAACTATGGCTACACCTTC; cdr3_aa: CASQNRAGNYGYTF
cdr3_length: 12; j_call: TRBJ1-5; d_call: .; v_call: TRBV19; clone_size: .; cdr3_nt: TGTGCCAGTAGTTGGAGCAATCAGCCCCAGCATTTT; cdr3_aa: CASSWSNQPQHF
cdr3_length: 11; j_call: TRBJ1-1; d_call: .; v_call: TRBV20-1; clone_size: .; cdr3_nt: TGCAGTGCTCCAGGGAACACTGAAGCTTTCTTT; cdr3_aa: CSAPGNTEAFF
cdr3_length: 15; j_call: TRBJ2-1; d_call: .; v_call: TRBV29-1; clone_size: .; cdr3_nt: TGCAGCGTTGAGGGGACACAAACTTTTTACAATGAGCAGTTCTTC; cdr3_aa: CSVEGTQTFYNEQFF
cdr3_length: 13; j_call: TRBJ2-1; d_call: .; v_call: TRBV11-2; clone_size: .; cdr3_nt: TGTGCCAGCAGCTTAGCCAGCTACAATGAGCAGTTCTTC; cdr3_aa: CASSLASYNEQFF
cdr3_length: 14; j_call: TRBJ2-5; d_call: .; v_call: TRBV25-1; clone_size: .; cdr3_nt: TGTGCCAGCAGTCTCTCAGGACAACAAGAGACCCAGTACTTC; cdr3_aa: CASSLSGQQETQYF
cdr3_length: 15; j_call: TRBJ2-3; d_call: .; v_call: TRBV6-1; clone_size: .; cdr3_nt: TGTGCCAGCAGTGATCGAGACAGGAGCACAGATACGCAGTATTTT; cdr3_aa: CASSDRDRSTDTQYF
cdr3_length: 15; j_call: TRBJ1-3; d_call: .; v_call: TRBV6-5; clone_size: .; cdr3_nt: TGTGCCAGCAGTTCCCCAACATTTTCTGGAAACACCATATATTTT; cdr3_aa: CASSSPTFSGNTIYF
cdr3_length: 15; j_call: TRBJ2-3; d_call: TRBD2; v_call: TRBV2; clone_size: .; cdr3_nt: TGTGCCAGCAGTGTTCGGCTAGCGGGGGGAGATACGCAGTATTTT; cdr3_aa: CASSVRLAGGDTQYF
cdr3_length: 15; j_call: TRBJ2-1; d_call: TRBD1; v_call: TRBV2; clone_size: .; cdr3_nt: TGTGCCAGCAGGGGACAGAGGAGCTCCTACAATGAGCAGTTCTTC; cdr3_aa: CASRGQRSSYNEQFF
cdr3_length: 16; j_call: TRBJ2-1; d_call: .; v_call: TRBV7-3; clone_size: .; cdr3_nt: TGTGCCAGCAGCTCCTCTGGCGCGAGCTCCTACAATGAGCAGTTCTTC; cdr3_aa: CASSSSGASSYNEQFF
cdr3_length: 15; j_call: TRBJ1-5; d_call: .; v_call: TRBV6-2/TRBV6-3; clone_size: .; cdr3_nt: TGTGCCAGCAGTTACGACGGAGGGGAAAATCAGCCCCAGCATTTT; cdr3_aa: CASSYDGGENQPQHF
cdr3_length: 15; j_call: TRBJ1-6; d_call: TRBD1; v_call: TRBV6-2/TRBV6-3; clone_size: .; cdr3_nt: TGTGCCAGCAGTTCACCGGGACAGGGTTATTCACCCCTCCACTTT; cdr3_aa: CASSSPGQGYSPLHF
cdr3_length: 17; j_call: TRBJ2-4; d_call: TRBD1; v_call: TRBV15; clone_size: .; cdr3_nt: TGTGCCACCAGCAGAGATTCTAGGGACAGTGGCAAAAACATTCAGTACTTC; cdr3_aa: CATSRDSRDSGKNIQYF